These 8 T cell receptor delta chains share one sample of origin, sequenced in a study of gamma-delta T cells after stem cell transplantation. TCRdb fed the RT-PCR reads to CATT. Found here are 3,000 to 4,000 delta-chain clones, about 12% of them singletons; the top ten hold approximately 3%. Sequences were obtained from gamma-delta T cells. These TCRs come from a human donor. It is not recorded whose cells these are; they may come from a transplant donor.

Turning to this clone: Compared with germline, one end of the junction differs, possibly owing to a read error. The chain uses TRDV1 and TRDJ1, with D perhaps TRDD3 (6 bases). From germline, CDR1 is TSWWSYY and CDR2 QGS. This CDR3 region has 17 residues. CDR3 bases: TGTGCTCCTGGGGAAGAGGTGGACTACTGGCTAACTCATAAACTCATCTTT. This gives the protein CAPGEEVDYWLTHKLIF.

There are a few counts of this clone. The chain combines TRDV3 with TRDJ1, with a possible D match to TRDD2 (9 bases). Germline-derived CDR1 and CDR2 are TVYSNPD and GDNSRS (reference sequence). Deletions cut 4 bases from V and 2 bases from J, with 38 bases between. There are 21 residues in the CDR3. The CDR3 region is CASIGLPTIYWGPLGTDKLIF. CDR3 coding DNA: TGTGCCTCCATTGGCCTTCCTACGATTTACTGGGGGCCTTTGGGTACCGATAAACTCATCTTT.

J is TRDJ1 and V is TRDV1, with 8 bases identical to TRDD3. The CDR3 has 17 amino acids. Germline CDR1 TSWWSYY, CDR2 QGS. J was trimmed by 7 bases and V by 1 base; bases with no gene match: 14. The CDR3 DNA reads TGTGCTCTTGGGGAACCCCCTCGGGTGGGATACGATCTTAAACTCATCTTT. Its protein is CALGEPPRVGYDLKLIF.

The rearrangement links TRDV1 to TRDJ1; 11 bases map to TRDD3. TCRdb does not report a J gene; here it was assigned by matching the DNA to germline references. The CDR3 loop spans 20 amino acids. The trim removed 1 base at V and 3 bases at J, leaving 16 bases unmatched. Germline V gene sequence: CDR1 TSWWSYY, CDR2 QGS. CDR3 bases: TGTGCTCTTGGGGAACAATATCTGGTACTGGGGGATAAGGGGGCCGATAAACTCATCTTT. Its protein is CALGEQYLVLGDKGADKLIF.

This chain joins TRDV1 and TRDJ1; tentatively, D is TRDD3 (6 bases). Germline lookup yields CDR1 TSWWSYY and CDR2 QGS. The CDR3 loop spans 21 amino acids. Trimming cost V 4 bases and J 3 bases, with 33 bases left between them. The DNA of the CDR3 is TGTGCTCTTGGGGCCAGACCATGGCCTGGCTCCTTGGGGGGTAGGTCCGATAAACTCATCTTT. It translates to CALGARPWPGSLGGRSDKLIF.

The J gene is TRDJ1, the V gene TRDV1, with D unresolved. V lost 4 bases, J lost 3 bases, and 15 bases lay in between. Germline V CDR1 and CDR2: TSWWSYY, QGS. CDR3 length equals 15 residues. The CDR3 DNA is TGTGCTCTTGGGGGTCCGCTACGGGACTCCGATAAACTCATCTTT. This translates into CALGGPLRDSDKLIF.

The gene calls are TRDV3 and TRDJ1; 13 nucleotides agree with TRDD3. V dropped 0 bases and J dropped 2; count of bases not matched to a gene: 21. The CDR3 is 21 amino acids. Germline assignment: CDR1 TVYSNPD and CDR2 GDNSRS (reference sequence). CDR3: CAFSAILPLTTGGYATDKLIF. CDR3 sequence (DNA): TGTGCCTTTAGCGCCATCCTACCTCTCACGACTGGGGGATACGCTACCGATAAACTCATCTTT.

By frequency in the sample, this clone is large. The CDR3 loop reads CALGEAFPTFTGGSYYTDKLIF. For the CDR3, the DNA is TGTGCTCTTGGGGAAGCCTTCCCGACATTTACTGGGGGCTCATACTACACCGATAAACTCATCTTT. V usage is TRDV1 and J usage is TRDJ1; 8 bases map to TRDD3. The ends lost 2 bases at V and 0 bases at J; junction bases unmatched: 23. Germline V lookup: CDR1 TSWWSYY, CDR2 QGS. The CDR3 runs to 22 residues.